Below, one TCR beta chain is given with its context. Its antigen remains unknown. Vbeta (60) and Jbeta (13) primers were used in the PCR. Clones were sequenced by immunoSEQ multiplex PCR, and TCRdb holds only the in-frame ones, with some missing. The data hold around 100,000 clones, with 60% to 80% observed a single time. The source of the sample is a study of cytomegalovirus exposure and HLA in healthy donors. Study-wide findings and caveats: A later analysis associated under 20,000 TCR beta sequences with HLA alleles at a 0.05 false discovery rate.

Donors showed nominal health when sampled, although they likely had unrecorded immune exposures. The TCR comes from a man aged 45 to 65 in good health and CMV-seropositive. The source material was PBMCs.

The CDR3 sequence is CASSVDGSAGNEQFF. CDR3 bases: TGTGCCAGCAGCGTAGATGGCTCGGCGGGGAATGAGCAGTTCTTC. The chain recombines TRBV9 with TRBJ2-1; a possible D gene is TRBD2 (6 bases). The V and J ends lost 0 bases and 7 bases respectively, with 14 bases between them. Looked up from germline, CDR1 is SGDLS and CDR2 is YYNGEE. CDR3 size: 15 residues.